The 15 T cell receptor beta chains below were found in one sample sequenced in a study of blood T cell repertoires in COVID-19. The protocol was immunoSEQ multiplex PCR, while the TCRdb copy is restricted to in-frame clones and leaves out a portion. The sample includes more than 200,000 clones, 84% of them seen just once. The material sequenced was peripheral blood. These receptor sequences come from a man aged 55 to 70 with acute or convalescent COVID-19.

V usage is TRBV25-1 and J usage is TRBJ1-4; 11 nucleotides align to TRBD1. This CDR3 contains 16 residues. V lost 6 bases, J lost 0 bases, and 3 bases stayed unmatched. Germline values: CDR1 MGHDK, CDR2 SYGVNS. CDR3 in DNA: TGTGCCAGCAGGCCGGGACAGGGGGCAACTAATGAAAAACTGTTTTTT. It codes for CASRPGQGATNEKLFF. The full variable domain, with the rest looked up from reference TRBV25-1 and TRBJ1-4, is EADIYQTPRYLVIGTGKKITLECSQTMGHDKMYWYQQDPGMELHLIHYSYGVNSTEKGDLSSESTVSRIRTEHFPLTLESARPSHTSQYLCASRPGQGATNEKLFFGSGTQLSVL.

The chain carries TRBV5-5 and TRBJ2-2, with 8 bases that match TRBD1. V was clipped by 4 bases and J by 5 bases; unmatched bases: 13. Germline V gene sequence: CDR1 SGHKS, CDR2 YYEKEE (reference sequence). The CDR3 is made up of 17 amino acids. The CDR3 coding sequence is TGTGCCAGCAGCGTGGAGCGGCAGGGGGCGAGGACCGGGGAGCTGTTTTTT. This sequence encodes CASSVERQGARTGELFF.

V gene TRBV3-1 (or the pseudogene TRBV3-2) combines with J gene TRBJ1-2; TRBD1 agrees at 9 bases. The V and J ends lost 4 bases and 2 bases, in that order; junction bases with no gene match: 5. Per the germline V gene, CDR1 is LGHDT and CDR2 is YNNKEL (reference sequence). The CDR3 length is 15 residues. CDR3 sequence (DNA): TGTGCCAGCAGCCCCAGTGGACAGGGGAACTATGGCTACACCTTC. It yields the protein CASSPSGQGNYGYTF.

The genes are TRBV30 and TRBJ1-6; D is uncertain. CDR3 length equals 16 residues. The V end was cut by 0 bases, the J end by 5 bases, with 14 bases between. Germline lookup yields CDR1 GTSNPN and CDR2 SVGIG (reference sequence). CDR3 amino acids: CAWSVQLGVDNSPLHF. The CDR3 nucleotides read TGTGCCTGGAGTGTACAATTAGGAGTAGATAATTCACCCCTCCACTTT.

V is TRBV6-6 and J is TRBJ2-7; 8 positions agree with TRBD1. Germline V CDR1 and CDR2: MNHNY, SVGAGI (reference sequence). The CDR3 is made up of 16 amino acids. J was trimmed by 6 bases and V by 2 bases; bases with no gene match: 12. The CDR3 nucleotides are TGTGCCAGCAGTTACGCACAGGGGGTAGGCTTCGGCGAGCAGTACTTC. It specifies CASSYAQGVGFGEQYF.

The CDR3 DNA reads as TGTGCCAGCAGTTTCGGACAAGAGACCAATGAGCAGTTCTTC. Protein sequence: CASSFGQETNEQFF. This rearrangement joins TRBV6-5 to TRBJ2-1, with a possible D match to TRBD1 (5 bases). Germline-derived CDR1 and CDR2 are MNHEY and SVGAGI. V was clipped by 4 bases and J by 6 bases, with 13 bases between them. The length of the CDR3 is 14 residues.

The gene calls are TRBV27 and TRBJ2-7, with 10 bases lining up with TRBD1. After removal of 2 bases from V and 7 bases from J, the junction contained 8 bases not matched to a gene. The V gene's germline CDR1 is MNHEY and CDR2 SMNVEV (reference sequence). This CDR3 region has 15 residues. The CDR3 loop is CASSLRDRGPREQYF. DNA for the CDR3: TGTGCCAGCAGTTTACGGGACAGGGGACCTAGAGAGCAGTACTTC.

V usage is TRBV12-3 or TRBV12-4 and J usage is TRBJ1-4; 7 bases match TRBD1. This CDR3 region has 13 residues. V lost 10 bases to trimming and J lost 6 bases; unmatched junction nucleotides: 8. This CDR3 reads CAISTGLDEKLFF. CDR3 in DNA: TGTGCCATATCGACAGGGTTGGATGAAAAACTGTTTTTT.

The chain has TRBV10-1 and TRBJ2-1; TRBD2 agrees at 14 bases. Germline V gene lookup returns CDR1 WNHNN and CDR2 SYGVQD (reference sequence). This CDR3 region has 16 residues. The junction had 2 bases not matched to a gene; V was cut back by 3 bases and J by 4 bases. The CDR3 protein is CASSEGLAGGYNEQFF. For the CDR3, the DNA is TGCGCCAGCAGTGAAGGACTAGCGGGGGGTTACAATGAGCAGTTCTTC.

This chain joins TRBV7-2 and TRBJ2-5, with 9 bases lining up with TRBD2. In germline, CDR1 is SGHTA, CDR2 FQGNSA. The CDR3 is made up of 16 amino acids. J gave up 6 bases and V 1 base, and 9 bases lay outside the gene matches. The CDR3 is CASSLVSTSGKQTQYF. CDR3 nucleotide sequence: TGTGCCAGCAGCTTAGTTTCGACTAGCGGTAAACAGACCCAGTACTTC.

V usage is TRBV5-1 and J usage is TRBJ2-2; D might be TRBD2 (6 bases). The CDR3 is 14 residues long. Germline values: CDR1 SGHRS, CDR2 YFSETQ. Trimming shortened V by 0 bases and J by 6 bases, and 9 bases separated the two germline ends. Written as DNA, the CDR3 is TGCGCCAGCAGCTTGGGGCGGGGTGCCGGGGAGCTGTTTTTT. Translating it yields CASSLGRGAGELFF. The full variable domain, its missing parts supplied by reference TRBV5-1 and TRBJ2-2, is KAGVTQTPRYLIKTRGQQVTLSCSPISGHRSVSWYQQTPGQGLQFLFEYFSETQRNKGNFPGRFSGRQFSNSRSEMNVSTLELGDSALYLCASSLGRGAGELFFGEGSRLTVL.

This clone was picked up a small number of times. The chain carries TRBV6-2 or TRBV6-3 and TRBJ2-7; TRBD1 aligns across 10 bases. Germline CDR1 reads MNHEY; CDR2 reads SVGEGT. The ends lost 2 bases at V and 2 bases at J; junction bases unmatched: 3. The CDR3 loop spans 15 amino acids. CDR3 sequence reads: CASSYGTGDPYEQYF. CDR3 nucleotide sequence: TGTGCCAGCAGTTACGGGACAGGGGACCCCTACGAGCAGTACTTC.

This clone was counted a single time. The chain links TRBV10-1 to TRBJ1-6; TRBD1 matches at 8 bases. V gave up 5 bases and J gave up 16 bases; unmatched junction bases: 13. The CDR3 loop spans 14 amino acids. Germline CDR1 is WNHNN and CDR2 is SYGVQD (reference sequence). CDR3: CASSPGGTGSTLHF. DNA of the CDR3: TGCGCCAGCAGTCCTGGGGGGACAGGTTCCACACTCCACTTT.

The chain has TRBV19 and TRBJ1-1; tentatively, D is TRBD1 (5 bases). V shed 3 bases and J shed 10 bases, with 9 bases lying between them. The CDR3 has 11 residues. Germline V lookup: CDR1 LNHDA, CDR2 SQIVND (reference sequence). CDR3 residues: CASSMGHRAFF. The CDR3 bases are TGTGCCAGTAGTATGGGGCATCGAGCTTTCTTT.

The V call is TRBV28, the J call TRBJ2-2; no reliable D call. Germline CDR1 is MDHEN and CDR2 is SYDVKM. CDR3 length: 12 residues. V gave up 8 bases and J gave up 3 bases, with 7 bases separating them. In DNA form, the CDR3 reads TGTGCCAGCCTACCGGACACCGGGGAGCTGTTTTTT. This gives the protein CASLPDTGELFF.